Shown below are 19 T cell receptor beta chains from a single sample sequenced in a study of long-term antiretroviral therapy in people with HIV. An immunoSEQ assay, version v3.0, was performed at survey level. The assay was immunoSEQ multiplex PCR, and TCRdb's table has in-frame clones only and misses some. The sample lists under 20,000 clones, about 81% seen once, with approximately 13% in the top ten. This specimen consisted of unsorted PBMCs, obtained about 3.1 years after starting antiretroviral therapy. Every receptor here comes from a middle-aged woman with HIV.

The CDR3 loop reads CAWSVLHTGELFF. The CDR3 DNA reads TGTGCCTGGAGTGTACTCCACACCGGGGAGCTGTTTTTT. This rearrangement joins TRBV30 to TRBJ2-2, with D unresolved. Germline CDR1 and CDR2: GTSNPN and SVGIG (reference sequence). This CDR3 has 13 residues. The germline V and J ends were trimmed by 0 bases and 3 bases, with 5 bases remaining between them. The variable domain in full, completed from reference TRBV30 and TRBJ2-2, reads SQTIHQWPATLVQPVGSPLSLECTVEGTSNPNLYWYRQAAGRGLQLLFYSVGIGQISSEVPQNLSASRPQDRQFILSSKKLLLSDSGFYLCAWSVLHTGELFFGEGSRLTVL.

The chain combines TRBV6-1 with TRBJ2-7; D uncertain. Between the trimmed V and J ends, which lost 7 bases and 0 bases, there was a span of 16 bases. CDR3 length equals 15 residues. CDR1 is MNHNS, CDR2 SASEGT, per germline. CDR3 sequence: CASMKYQASSYEQYF. The CDR3 DNA is TGTGCCAGCATGAAGTACCAAGCGTCCTCCTACGAGCAGTACTTC.

The chain links TRBV5-1 to TRBJ2-1, with 10 positions matching TRBD1. V was pared by 3 bases and J by 3 bases, with 6 bases of the junction left unmatched. Germline V CDR1 and CDR2: SGHRS, YFSETQ. The CDR3 is 16 amino acids. CDR3 residues: CASSWGQGTYYNEQFF. Here the CDR3 DNA reads TGCGCCAGCAGCTGGGGACAGGGGACGTACTACAATGAGCAGTTCTTC.

The chain is built from TRBV2 and TRBJ2-2; weak D call: TRBD1 (5 bases). From germline, CDR1 is SNHLY and CDR2 FYNNEI. Trimming shortened V by 5 bases and J by 4 bases, and 8 bases separated the two germline ends. The CDR3 spans 13 residues. As DNA, the CDR3 is TGTGCCAGCAGTCAAGACAGCACCGGGGAGCTGTTTTTT. This codes for CASSQDSTGELFF.

This chain links TRBV7-9 with TRBJ2-3; D assignment may be TRBD1 or TRBD2 (5 bases each). Germline V gives CDR1 SEHNR, CDR2 FQNEAQ (reference sequence). The CDR3 spans 14 residues. The germline V and J ends were trimmed by 5 bases and 9 bases, with 18 bases remaining between them. As DNA, the CDR3 is TGTGCCAGCAGCCAAACCGGGGCCACGGGGACGCAGTATTTT. Its protein is CASSQTGATGTQYF. Looking up the rest from reference TRBV7-9 and TRBJ2-3 gives the full variable domain: DTGVSQNPRHKITKRGQNVTFRCDPISEHNRLYWYRQTLGQGPEFLTYFQNEAQLEKSRLLSDRFSAERPKGSFSTLEIQRTEQGDSAMYLCASSQTGATGTQYFGPGTRLTVL.

The chain has TRBV2 and TRBJ2-6; D might be TRBD1 (5 bases). The germline V and J ends were trimmed by 4 bases and 1 base, with 11 bases remaining between them. The CDR3 totals 16 residues. CDR1 is SNHLY and CDR2 is FYNNEI in the germline V gene. The CDR3 DNA sequence: TGTGCCAGCAGTGCCAGACAGACTTCTGGGGCCAACGTCCTGACTTTC. Amino acid sequence: CASSARQTSGANVLTF.

The chain couples TRBV29-1 to TRBJ1-4, with 8 bases aligning to TRBD1. The CDR3 length is 14 residues. Germline values: CDR1 SQVTM, CDR2 ANQGSEA. The V segment lost 4 bases and the J segment 1 base; nucleotides outside the gene matches: 2. In nucleotides, the CDR3 is TGCAGCGTTGGACAGGGGATAACTAATGAAAAACTGTTTTTT. Amino acid sequence: CSVGQGITNEKLFF.

This clone was counted a few times. The chain employs TRBV5-6 and TRBJ2-7; D is undetermined. The CDR3 contains 12 residues. The ends were cut back, 0 bases at V and 0 bases at J, with 1 base in the middle. From germline, CDR1 is SGHDT and CDR2 YYEEEE. The CDR3 here is CASSLASYEQYF. CDR3 nucleotide sequence: TGTGCCAGCAGCTTGGCCTCCTACGAGCAGTACTTC. The whole variable domain, filled in from reference TRBV5-6 and TRBJ2-7, reads DAGVTQSPTHLIKTRGQQVTLRCSPKSGHDTVSWYQQALGQGPQFIFQYYEEEERQRGNFPDRFSGHQFPNYSSELNVNALLLGDSALYLCASSLASYEQYFGPGTRLTVT.

This clone was found a few times. The chain uses TRBV2 and TRBJ1-2, with TRBD1 identical over 8 bases. Trimming at V came to 5 bases and at J to 6 bases, leaving 8 bases not matched to a gene. The CDR3 covers 14 residues. Germline assignment: CDR1 SNHLY and CDR2 FYNNEI. CDR3 in DNA: TGTGCCAGCAGTCTGGGACAGGAGTGGAATGGCTACACCTTC. It codes for CASSLGQEWNGYTF.

This clone appeared a single time. This rearrangement joins TRBV18 to TRBJ1-1; unclear D gene. CDR1 KGHSH and CDR2 LQKENI come from the germline V gene. Between the trimmed V and J ends, which lost 5 bases and 8 bases, there was a span of 18 bases. The CDR3 is 14 amino acids. CDR3 amino acids: CASSERAPGREAFF. DNA of the CDR3: TGTGCCAGCTCAGAAAGGGCCCCGGGAAGGGAAGCTTTCTTT. The full variable domain, in which reference TRBV18 and TRBJ1-1 provide the parts outside the CDR3, is NAGVMQNPRHLVRRRGQEARLRCSPMKGHSHVYWYRQLPEEGLKFMVYLQKENIIDESGMPKERFSAEFPKEGPSILRIQQVVRGDSAAYFCASSERAPGREAFFGQGTRLTVV.

The chain has TRBV10-3 and TRBJ1-2; 7 bases fit TRBD1. Unmatched junction bases numbered 7, after V lost 5 bases and J lost 1 base. Germline V CDR1 and CDR2: ENHRY, SYGVKD. The CDR3 is 15 residues long. The CDR3 reads CAISTRTGHNYGYTF. The CDR3 nucleotides read TGTGCCATCAGTACTCGGACAGGCCATAACTATGGCTACACCTTC.

This chain links TRBV5-1 with TRBJ1-1; D not certain. CDR1 is SGHRS and CDR2 is YFSETQ in the germline V gene. Trimming took 4 bases from V and 5 from J, leaving 12 bases between them. The CDR3 has 13 residues. In nucleotides, the CDR3 is TGCGCCAGCAGCGTCGTTGGGGTTACTGAAGCTTTCTTT. It specifies CASSVVGVTEAFF.

The chain links TRBV5-4 to TRBJ1-2, with TRBD1 identical over 7 bases. This CDR3 comprises 15 residues. The V gene end was trimmed by 7 bases and the J gene end by 3 bases; junction bases not matched to a gene: 12. The V gene's germline CDR1 is SGHNT and CDR2 YYREEE (reference sequence). The CDR3 protein is CASWSRGGADYGYTF. In nucleotides, the CDR3 is TGTGCCAGCTGGTCGAGAGGGGGCGCAGACTATGGCTACACCTTC.

V and J are TRBV5-1 and TRBJ2-5; 12 positions match TRBD2. The CDR3 spans 16 residues. Trimming removed 3 bases from V and 2 bases from J; junction bases left unmatched: 5. Germline loops: CDR1 SGHRS, CDR2 YFSETQ. For the CDR3, the DNA is TGCGCCAGCAGCTCAGGACTAGCGGGGACTCAAGAGACCCAGTACTTC. As protein: CASSSGLAGTQETQYF. Together with reference TRBV5-1 and TRBJ2-5, the CDR3 gives the full variable domain: KAGVTQTPRYLIKTRGQQVTLSCSPISGHRSVSWYQQTPGQGLQFLFEYFSETQRNKGNFPGRFSGRQFSNSRSEMNVSTLELGDSALYLCASSSGLAGTQETQYFGPGTRLLVL.

This chain links TRBV5-4 with TRBJ2-5, with TRBD1 matching 10 bases. CDR1 and CDR2 (germline): SGHNT, YYREEE (reference sequence). CDR3 length: 15 residues. J gave up 4 bases and V 1 base, and 4 bases lay outside the gene matches. CDR3 residues: CASSLSRTGGETQYF. Written as DNA, the CDR3 is TGTGCCAGCAGCTTGAGCAGGACAGGGGGAGAGACCCAGTACTTC. Together with reference TRBV5-4 and TRBJ2-5, the CDR3 gives the full variable domain: ETGVTQSPTHLIKTRGQQVTLRCSSQSGHNTVSWYQQALGQGPQFIFQYYREEENGRGNFPPRFSGLQFPNYSSELNVNALELDDSALYLCASSLSRTGGETQYFGPGTRLLVL.

This rearrangement joins TRBV10-1 to TRBJ2-5; TRBD1 agrees at 7 bases. J was trimmed by 5 bases and V by 3 bases; bases with no gene match: 9. Looked up from germline, CDR1 is WNHNN and CDR2 is SYGVQD (reference sequence). This CDR3 contains 15 residues. This chain's CDR3 is CASSDEGASAETQYF. The CDR3, as DNA: TGCGCCAGCAGTGACGAGGGGGCCTCGGCGGAGACCCAGTACTTC.

This clone was observed a single time. V gene TRBV5-1 combines with J gene TRBJ2-5; 9 bases align to TRBD2. The CDR3 sequence is 16 residues long. Germline lookup yields CDR1 SGHRS and CDR2 YFSETQ. Trimming at V came to 6 bases and at J to 2 bases, leaving 11 bases not matched to a gene. The DNA for the CDR3 is TGCGCCAGCACGATAAGGGCGGGGGGGCGACAAGAGACCCAGTACTTC. Residues: CASTIRAGGRQETQYF.

The CDR3 DNA sequence: TGTGCCAGCAGCCCGGCGGCAGGGTCGAACACCGGGGAGCTGTTTTTT. Translating gives CASSPAAGSNTGELFF. The chain links TRBV7-8 to TRBJ2-2, with a tentative D call TRBD1 (5 bases). The CDR3 is 16 amino acids. Trimming took 5 bases from V and 0 from J, leaving 13 bases between them. CDR1 is SGHVS, CDR2 FQNEAQ, per germline. Combining the CDR3 with reference TRBV7-8 and TRBJ2-2 gives the whole variable domain GAGVSQSPRYKVAKRGQDVALRCDPISGHVSLFWYQQALGQGPEFLTYFQNEAQLDKSGLPSDRFFAERPEGSVSTLKIQRTQQEDSAVYLCASSPAAGSNTGELFFGEGSRLTVL.

CDR3 region: CASSFFEGLNTEAFF. The CDR3 coding sequence is TGTGCCAGCAGCTTTTTTGAGGGTCTGAACACTGAAGCTTTCTTT. This chain joins TRBV5-6 and TRBJ1-1; unclear D gene. The germline CDR1 and CDR2 sequences are SGHDT and YYEEEE. Trimming shortened V by 2 bases and J by 0 bases, and 11 bases separated the two germline ends. CDR3 length: 15 amino acids.